Below are 29 T cell receptor beta chains sequenced from a single sample in a study of blood T cell repertoires in COVID-19. Assay used: immunoSEQ multiplex PCR; TCRdb lists only in-frame clones, some missing. Of fewer than 350,000 clones in the sample, roughly 85% were seen once. The specimen sequenced was PBMCs or T cells enriched from blood (not recorded which). Receptor source: a woman aged 50 to 60 who had recovered from COVID-19.

The chain couples TRBV28 to TRBJ1-4; D gene unclear. This CDR3 contains 15 residues. CDR1 is MDHEN, CDR2 SYDVKM, per germline. The V end lost 7 bases, the J end lost 5 bases, and 17 bases lay between the germline ends. CDR3 sequence: CASTPSTAGNEKLFF. The CDR3 DNA sequence: TGTGCCAGCACACCATCAACCGCAGGCAATGAAAAACTGTTTTTT.

This rearrangement joins TRBV29-1 to TRBJ1-3; D not certain. Germline-derived CDR1 and CDR2 are SQVTM and ANQGSEA. Trimming took off 4 bases at V and 0 bases at J, with 4 bases between the two ends. The CDR3 has 12 amino acids. The CDR3 reads CSVALSGNTIYF. The CDR3 DNA is TGCAGCGTTGCACTCTCTGGAAACACCATATATTTT.

The chain couples TRBV13 to TRBJ1-1; no firm D call. Trimming took off 1 base at V and 3 bases at J, with 6 bases between the two ends. The length of the CDR3 is 13 residues. CDR1 and CDR2 from the germline V gene are PRHDT and FYEKMQ (reference sequence). CDR3 amino acids: CASSLDGYTEAFF. The CDR3 bases are TGTGCCAGCAGCTTAGACGGGTACACTGAAGCTTTCTTT.

This clone was observed a few times. The rearrangement uses TRBV7-6 and TRBJ1-4, with D perhaps TRBD1 (5 bases). Germline CDR1 is SGHVS and CDR2 is FNYEAQ. The V and J ends lost 5 bases and 5 bases respectively, with 15 bases between them. The CDR3 consists of 15 residues. The CDR3 DNA sequence: TGTGCCAGCAGCCCCTTAAGGGGAAGAAATGAAAAACTGTTTTTT. It codes for CASSPLRGRNEKLFF.

The chain combines TRBV6-5 with TRBJ2-7; the D gene is possibly TRBD1 (5 bases). Between the trimmed V and J ends, which lost 0 bases and 3 bases, there was a span of 12 bases. In germline, CDR1 is MNHEY, CDR2 SVGAGI. The CDR3 loop spans 15 amino acids. The CDR3 reads CASSYSTEKVYEQYF. In DNA form, the CDR3 reads TGTGCCAGCAGTTACTCGACAGAAAAGGTCTACGAGCAGTACTTC.

This clone was seen only a few times. V is TRBV3-1 (or the pseudogene TRBV3-2) and J is TRBJ1-5; D remains ambiguous. V shed 5 bases and J shed 1 base, with 9 bases lying between them. The CDR3 totals 14 residues. CDR1 and CDR2 (germline): LGHDT, YNNKEL (reference sequence). Here the CDR3 DNA reads TGTGCCAGCAGCAAAACGGGAAGCAATCAGCCCCAGCATTTT. This translates into CASSKTGSNQPQHF.

The chain recombines TRBV5-4 with TRBJ2-1, with TRBD2 matching 16 bases. Looked up from germline, CDR1 is SGHNT and CDR2 is YYREEE (reference sequence). J lost 1 base, V lost 0 bases, and 7 bases had no gene match. The CDR3 runs to 20 residues. The CDR3 nucleotides are TGTGCCAGCAGCTTGGAGGGACTAGCGGGGGGGCCTGTATCCTACAATGAGCAGTTCTTC. It specifies CASSLEGLAGGPVSYNEQFF.

This sequence joins TRBV5-1 and TRBJ2-7, with 7 bases fitting TRBD1. This CDR3 contains 13 residues. Per the germline V gene, CDR1 is SGHRS and CDR2 is YFSETQ. V lost 1 base to trimming and J lost 6 bases; unmatched junction nucleotides: 4. CDR3 loop: CASSLYTGAEQYF. The CDR3 bases are TGCGCCAGCAGCTTGTATACAGGGGCCGAGCAGTACTTC.

In this sample, this clone turned up a few times. The chain uses TRBV4-1 and TRBJ1-1; D gene uncertain. Germline-derived CDR1 and CDR2 are MGHRA and YSYEKL. The CDR3 totals 15 residues. V lost 0 bases to trimming and J lost 5 bases, with 13 bases between them. This chain's CDR3 is CASSQEVGLSTEAFF. In DNA, the CDR3 is TGCGCCAGCAGCCAAGAAGTCGGGTTATCGACTGAAGCTTTCTTT.

The chain employs TRBV5-4 and TRBJ2-1, with D perhaps matching TRBD1 (5 bases). The V end lost 1 base, the J end lost 0 bases, and 8 bases lay between the germline ends. The germline CDR1 and CDR2 sequences are SGHNT and YYREEE (reference sequence). The CDR3 contains 15 residues. This chain's CDR3 is CASSLQGFSYNEQFF. The CDR3 coding sequence is TGTGCCAGCAGCTTGCAGGGTTTCTCCTACAATGAGCAGTTCTTC.

The chain combines TRBV6-4 with TRBJ1-1; the match to TRBD1 covers 7 bases. Germline V gives CDR1 MRHNA, CDR2 SNTAGT. The trim removed 6 bases at V and 1 base at J, leaving 5 bases unmatched. The CDR3 runs to 14 residues. CDR3 loop: CASRPDRRNTEAFF. For the CDR3, the DNA is TGTGCCAGCAGACCGGACAGGAGGAACACTGAAGCTTTCTTT.

This clone has only one observation. The V gene is TRBV16, the J gene TRBJ1-2; no clear D. The CDR3 length is 12 residues. Germline assignment: CDR1 KGHSY and CDR2 FQNENV. V lost 3 bases and J 4 bases, leaving 6 bases between the germline ends. Written as DNA, the CDR3 is TGTGCCAGCAGCCATGGGCTCTATGGCTACACCTTC. Encoded protein: CASSHGLYGYTF.

This chain connects TRBV28 to TRBJ1-3; 7 nucleotides agree with TRBD1. The germline CDR1 and CDR2 sequences are MDHEN and SYDVKM. The CDR3 totals 18 residues. V trimming: 7 bases; J trimming: 2 bases; junction bases outside the gene matches: 17. The CDR3: CASIRRTGNTITGNTIYF. CDR3 DNA sequence: TGTGCCAGCATCCGGCGGACAGGAAATACGATTACTGGAAACACCATATATTTT.

The genes are TRBV30 and TRBJ1-4, with 7 nucleotides matching TRBD1. This CDR3 has 14 amino acids. From germline, CDR1 is GTSNPN and CDR2 SVGIG (reference sequence). Trimming removed 1 base from V and 3 bases from J; junction bases left unmatched: 2. CDR3 residues: CAWSAGTANEKLFF. The CDR3 nucleotides read TGTGCCTGGAGTGCCGGGACAGCTAATGAAAAACTGTTTTTT. Supplemented by reference TRBV30 and TRBJ1-4, the full variable domain reads SQTIHQWPATLVQPVGSPLSLECTVEGTSNPNLYWYRQAAGRGLQLLFYSVGIGQISSEVPQNLSASRPQDRQFILSSKKLLLSDSGFYLCAWSAGTANEKLFFGSGTQLSVL.

This chain connects TRBV7-9 to TRBJ1-6; TRBD1 matches at 8 bases. The CDR3 loop spans 19 amino acids. Trimming removed 5 bases from V and 0 bases from J; junction bases left unmatched: 12. Germline CDR1 is SEHNR and CDR2 is FQNEAQ (reference sequence). Here the CDR3 reads CASSGGDRTKSSYNSPLHF. The CDR3 DNA is TGTGCCAGCAGCGGAGGGGACAGGACAAAAAGCTCCTATAATTCACCCCTCCACTTT. Complete variable domain (other parts from reference TRBV7-9 and TRBJ1-6): DTGVSQNPRHKITKRGQNVTFRCDPISEHNRLYWYRQTLGQGPEFLTYFQNEAQLEKSRLLSDRFSAERPKGSFSTLEIQRTEQGDSAMYLCASSGGDRTKSSYNSPLHFGNGTRLTVT.

The V gene is TRBV3-1 (or the pseudogene TRBV3-2), the J gene TRBJ1-1; 9 nucleotides align to TRBD1. The CDR3 covers 15 residues. Germline V gene data show CDR1 as LGHDT and CDR2 as YNNKEL (reference sequence). V shed 4 bases and J 8 bases; nucleotides not matched to a gene: 11. Written as DNA, the CDR3 is TGTGCCAGCAGCCTTAAGGGACAGGGAAGTATGGAAGCTTTCTTT. Amino acids: CASSLKGQGSMEAFF.

This CDR3 is CATTPGQETQYF. In nucleotides, the CDR3 is TGTGCCACCACTCCGGGACAAGAGACCCAGTACTTC. This chain joins TRBV15 and TRBJ2-5; TRBD2 is a possible D gene (5 bases). Trimming left V 7 bases short and J 2 bases short, with 8 bases between. This CDR3 has 12 amino acids. From germline, CDR1 is LNHNV and CDR2 YYDKDF (reference sequence).

This clone was seen only once. The chain is built from TRBV6-5 and TRBJ2-5; 14 bases are a match to TRBD2. Looked up from germline, CDR1 is MNHEY and CDR2 is SVGAGI. CDR3 size: 16 residues. The trim removed 4 bases at V and 5 bases at J, leaving 6 bases unmatched. CDR3 sequence (DNA): TGTGCCAGCAGTTGGATGGGACTAGCGGGAGCTGAGACCCAGTACTTC. It encodes CASSWMGLAGAETQYF.

This chain uses TRBV12-5 with TRBJ2-7, with D possibly TRBD1 on 5 matching bases. Germline V gene data show CDR1 as LGHNT and CDR2 as FRNRAP. The CDR3 spans 12 residues. V lost 6 bases and J 5 bases, leaving 11 bases between the germline ends. The DNA of the CDR3 is TGTGCTAGTGGCCACCCAGGGAACGAGCAGTACTTC. Protein: CASGHPGNEQYF.

The V and J genes are TRBV5-5 and TRBJ1-6; D unclear. The length of the CDR3 is 14 residues. CDR1 and CDR2 (germline): SGHKS, YYEKEE (reference sequence). V shed 4 bases and J shed 5 bases, with 10 bases lying between them. The CDR3 DNA reads as TGTGCCAGCAGCCAAGGAGAAAATAATTCACCCCTCCACTTT. Its protein is CASSQGENNSPLHF.

The V call is TRBV5-5, the J call TRBJ2-2; 13 bases agree with TRBD2. The CDR3 extends over 18 amino acids. Germline loops: CDR1 SGHKS, CDR2 YYEKEE (reference sequence). J lost 4 bases, V lost 0 bases, and 6 bases had no gene match. CDR3 sequence (DNA): TGTGCCAGCAGCTTGGTAGGGACTAGCGGGACCGGCACCGGGGAGCTGTTTTTT. Translation gives CASSLVGTSGTGTGELFF.

This clone was observed a single time. The chain uses TRBV4-2 and TRBJ2-7; 7 bases align to TRBD2. There are 15 residues in the CDR3. V shed 4 bases, J shed 1 base, and the junction held 7 bases outside the gene matches. CDR1 is LGHNA, CDR2 YNFKEQ, per germline. CDR3 sequence: CASSRERERSYEQYF. The CDR3 region has the DNA TGTGCCAGCAGCCGAGAGCGGGAAAGATCCTACGAGCAGTACTTC.

The chain uses TRBV7-2 and TRBJ1-6, with a weak D call TRBD1 (5 bases). Trimming removed 7 bases from V and 9 bases from J, with 19 bases in between. Germline assignment: CDR1 SGHTA and CDR2 FQGNSA. The CDR3 has 15 residues. The CDR3 nucleotides are TGTGCCAGCAACTCGGGCTCCGGCGGGGGTTCACCCCTCCACTTT. Amino acid sequence: CASNSGSGGGSPLHF.

This clone turned up a few times. The rearrangement links TRBV5-4 to TRBJ1-4, with TRBD1 matching over 8 bases. This CDR3 has 15 amino acids. The germline V gene has CDR1 SGHNT and CDR2 YYREEE (reference sequence). J gave up 8 bases and V 4 bases, and 10 bases lay outside the gene matches. The CDR3 coding sequence is TGTGCCAGCAGCCGATCAGGGGGCAGCGGGGAAAAACTGTTTTTT. Protein sequence: CASSRSGGSGEKLFF.

The chain couples TRBV19 to TRBJ2-1; D perhaps matches TRBD1 (6 bases). Germline V gene sequence: CDR1 LNHDA, CDR2 SQIVND (reference sequence). V lost 6 bases to trimming and J lost 10 bases, with 22 bases between them. This CDR3 is built from 15 residues. As DNA, the CDR3 is TGTGCCAGTAGGCCCGGGACAATGGACCCCGGGGAGCAGTTCTTC. Protein product: CASRPGTMDPGEQFF.

A note on this clone: With only one base between it and a far larger clone, this is likely a read error. The chain couples TRBV7-9 to TRBJ2-7; TRBD1 matches 8 bases. Germline-derived CDR1 and CDR2 are SEHNR and FQNEAQ (reference sequence). This CDR3 contains 14 residues. Trimming removed 5 bases from V and 1 base from J; junction bases left unmatched: 4. The DNA for the CDR3 is TGTGCCAGCAGCCCGTGGGACAGGTCCTACGAGCAGTACTTC. It encodes CASSPWDRSYEQYF.

This clone has more than one count but fewer than ten. Written as DNA, the CDR3 is TGTGCCAGCTCACCCCGCCAGGGGGACTATGGCTACACCTTC. It is translated as CASSPRQGDYGYTF. This chain links TRBV18 with TRBJ1-2; 7 nucleotides match TRBD1. Losses at the gene ends were 3 bases for V and 3 bases for J; bases not matched to a gene: 4. The CDR3 consists of 14 residues. Germline V lookup: CDR1 KGHSH, CDR2 LQKENI.

This clone was seen just once. J is TRBJ2-1 and V is TRBV29-1, with D tentatively TRBD1 (6 bases). V lost 5 bases, J lost 2 bases, and 22 bases lay in between. The CDR3 is made up of 17 amino acids. Germline assignment: CDR1 SQVTM and CDR2 ANQGSEA. Here the CDR3 DNA reads TGCAGCGTTTCCTCAACAGGGACAAGGTGGGCCTACAATGAGCAGTTCTTC. Its protein product is CSVSSTGTRWAYNEQFF.

The chain links TRBV20-1 to TRBJ1-5; unclear D gene. The CDR3 loop spans 13 amino acids. Between the trimmed V and J ends, which lost 3 bases and 3 bases, there was a span of 9 bases. CDR1 is DFQATT, CDR2 SNEGSKA, per germline (reference sequence). Written as DNA, the CDR3 is TGCAGTGCTAGTTTCGGAGTCAATCAGCCCCAGCATTTT. Translating gives CSASFGVNQPQHF.